Following are 22 T cell receptor beta chains from one sample sequenced in a study of blood T cell repertoires in COVID-19. Sequencing used immunoSEQ multiplex PCR; TCRdb keeps in-frame clones, though not all of them. This sample has roughly 68,000 clones, with approximately 90% found just once. Sequencing used peripheral blood. The receptors derive from a woman of 80 years or more with active COVID-19.

The V call is TRBV28, the J call TRBJ2-1; no firm D call. The germline V gene encodes CDR1 MDHEN and CDR2 SYDVKM. The CDR3 sequence is 14 residues long. V shed 6 bases and J shed 0 bases, with 9 bases lying between them. The CDR3 sequence: CASSQMSSYNEQFF. CDR3 nucleotide sequence: TGTGCCAGCAGCCAAATGAGCTCCTACAATGAGCAGTTCTTC. Filled out from reference TRBV28 and TRBJ2-1, the complete variable domain reads DVKVTQSSRYLVKRTGEKVFLECVQDMDHENMFWYRQDPGLGLRLIYFSYDVKMKEKGDIPEGYSVSREKKERFSLILESASTNQTSMYLCASSQMSSYNEQFFGPGTRLTVL.

The chain has TRBV5-1 and TRBJ2-3; D unclear. The CDR3 runs 17 residues. The germline V and J ends were trimmed by 1 base and 0 bases, with 15 bases remaining between them. Germline V gene lookup returns CDR1 SGHRS and CDR2 YFSETQ. CDR3 residues: CASSLNAARLSTDTQYF. DNA of the CDR3: TGCGCCAGCAGCTTGAATGCTGCCAGGTTAAGCACAGATACGCAGTATTTT.

The chain joins TRBV7-3 to TRBJ2-5; tentatively, D is TRBD2 (5 bases). Germline V gene sequence: CDR1 SGHTA, CDR2 FQGTGA. V was trimmed by 1 base and J by 5 bases, leaving 8 bases between them. CDR3 length: 13 residues. The CDR3 coding sequence is TGTGCCAGCAGCTTAAGAGGGCCGGAGACCCAGTACTTC. It specifies CASSLRGPETQYF.

DNA for the CDR3: TGCGCCAGCAGCTTGGGACAGACGAACACCGGGGAGCTGTTTTTT. Its translation: CASSLGQTNTGELFF. V gene TRBV5-1 combines with J gene TRBJ2-2; D possibly corresponds to TRBD1 (5 bases). The V end was cut by 0 bases, the J end by 0 bases, with 6 bases between. Germline CDR1 reads SGHRS; CDR2 reads YFSETQ. The CDR3 has 15 residues.

This clone was observed a single time. This chain connects TRBV19 to TRBJ2-7, with D tentatively TRBD1 (6 bases). Looked up from germline, CDR1 is LNHDA and CDR2 is SQIVND (reference sequence). This CDR3 contains 17 residues. V was trimmed by 0 bases and J by 3 bases, leaving 18 bases between them. CDR3 residues: CASSIDTGTRSFYEQYF. In DNA form, the CDR3 reads TGTGCCAGTAGTATAGATACCGGGACACGGTCTTTCTACGAGCAGTACTTC.

V gene TRBV5-5 combines with J gene TRBJ2-7, with TRBD2 matching 8 bases. This CDR3 has 17 amino acids. V lost 2 bases and J lost 7; bases outside the gene matches: 17. CDR1 is SGHKS, CDR2 YYEKEE, per germline (reference sequence). The CDR3, as DNA: TGTGCCAGCAGCTTTTTTCCGGGAGGGGCCAACGCTTTAGAGCAGTACTTC. Its translation: CASSFFPGGANALEQYF.

This chain uses TRBV9 with TRBJ2-7; 10 bases match TRBD2. This CDR3 comprises 16 residues. J was trimmed by 4 bases and V by 1 base; bases with no gene match: 8. The germline CDR1 and CDR2 sequences are SGDLS and YYNGEE. CDR3 residues: CASSVSPSGSGYEQYF. The CDR3 DNA sequence: TGTGCCAGCAGCGTATCCCCTAGCGGGAGTGGTTACGAGCAGTACTTC.

The rearrangement uses TRBV7-9 and TRBJ2-2; D uncertain. The V gene's germline CDR1 is SEHNR and CDR2 FQNEAQ (reference sequence). The CDR3 is 15 residues long. V lost 2 bases and J 2 bases, leaving 9 bases between the germline ends. The CDR3 region is CASSLLQLNTGELFF. CDR3 in DNA: TGTGCCAGCAGCTTACTACAGCTAAACACCGGGGAGCTGTTTTTT.

The chain has TRBV9 and TRBJ2-7; weak D call: TRBD1 (5 bases). Germline CDR1 reads SGDLS; CDR2 reads YYNGEE. The V gene lost 0 bases and the J gene lost 3 bases, with 13 bases spanning the gap. The length of the CDR3 is 15 residues. The CDR3 spells CASSVDSGPGYEQYF. The CDR3 nucleotides read TGTGCCAGCAGCGTAGATTCAGGGCCCGGCTACGAGCAGTACTTC.

The V gene is TRBV29-1, the J gene TRBJ1-1; 7 bases match TRBD1. The CDR3 has 17 amino acids. The V segment lost 2 bases and the J segment 2 bases; nucleotides outside the gene matches: 14. The germline V gene encodes CDR1 SQVTM and CDR2 ANQGSEA. The CDR3 reads CSVEQSSGAGGNTEAFF. Written as DNA, the CDR3 is TGCAGCGTTGAACAGTCCAGTGGGGCAGGGGGAAACACTGAAGCTTTCTTT.

This clone appeared once. This chain joins TRBV10-3 and TRBJ2-3, with 12 nucleotides matching TRBD1. With 4 bases clipped from V and 4 bases from J, the junction kept 3 bases outside the gene matches. The CDR3 extends over 15 amino acids. The germline V gene has CDR1 ENHRY and CDR2 SYGVKD. Here the CDR3 DNA reads TGTGCCATCAGTGCGGGACAGGGGGCCTCAGATACGCAGTATTTT. It codes for CAISAGQGASDTQYF.

This chain connects TRBV28 to TRBJ2-2, with D possibly matching TRBD1 (5 bases). Trimming removed 7 bases at V and 4 bases at J, with 19 bases between. The CDR3 runs to 16 residues. Germline-derived CDR1 and CDR2 are MDHEN and SYDVKM. The CDR3 spells CASTYHRNQGTGELFF. For the CDR3, the DNA is TGTGCCAGCACATATCACAGGAATCAAGGCACCGGGGAGCTGTTTTTT.

This chain connects TRBV24-1 to TRBJ2-3; D perhaps matches TRBD1 (5 bases). This CDR3 is 16 amino acids long. Germline V CDR1 and CDR2: KGHDR, SFDVKD. Trimming left V 5 bases short and J 3 bases short, with 17 bases between. CDR3 sequence (DNA): TGTGCCACCAGTGGAAGTGGGGCTCCGAATACAGATACGCAGTATTTT. It yields the protein CATSGSGAPNTDTQYF.

The chain combines TRBV10-3 with TRBJ2-7; maybe TRBD2 (5 bases). Between the trimmed V and J ends, which lost 4 bases and 1 base, there was a span of 14 bases. Germline CDR1 reads ENHRY; CDR2 reads SYGVKD. The CDR3 is made up of 15 amino acids. The CDR3 spells CAISGRVPASYEQYF. CDR3 in DNA: TGTGCCATCAGTGGGCGGGTCCCAGCTTCCTACGAGCAGTACTTC.

The J gene is TRBJ2-5, the V gene TRBV19, with D perhaps matching TRBD2 (5 bases). CDR1 and CDR2 from the germline V gene are LNHDA and SQIVND (reference sequence). The CDR3 sequence is 14 residues long. V was trimmed by 2 bases and J by 2 bases, leaving 9 bases between them. CDR3 in amino acids: CASSITAGQETQYF. For the CDR3, the DNA is TGTGCCAGTAGTATAACTGCGGGTCAAGAGACCCAGTACTTC.

Sample share makes this clone hyperexpanded. J is TRBJ2-1 and V is TRBV19; TRBD2 aligns across 8 bases. The junction had 12 bases not matched to a gene; V was cut back by 3 bases and J by 5 bases. This CDR3 comprises 17 residues. CDR1 is LNHDA and CDR2 is SQIVND in the germline V gene (reference sequence). DNA for the CDR3: TGTGCCAGTAGTATCCTCTCAGGTGGTAGCGGGAACAATGAGCAGTTCTTC. Its protein is CASSILSGGSGNNEQFF.

This clone was observed a handful of times. Written as DNA, the CDR3 is TGTGCCAGCAGTTTATACCGAGGCAACCCGAGTGAGACCCAGTACTTC. It yields the protein CASSLYRGNPSETQYF. V gene TRBV27 combines with J gene TRBJ2-5, with D uncertain. Germline V gene lookup returns CDR1 MNHEY and CDR2 SMNVEV (reference sequence). The CDR3 is 16 residues long. Trimming removed 1 base from V and 5 bases from J, with 17 bases in between.

The chain carries TRBV10-3 and TRBJ2-2; 7 bases are a match to TRBD1. This CDR3 has 15 residues. The V and J ends lost 2 bases and 6 bases, in that order; junction bases with no gene match: 6. Germline assignment: CDR1 ENHRY and CDR2 SYGVKD. In nucleotides, the CDR3 is TGTGCCATCAGTGAGAGGGGGACAGTGGCCGGGGAGCTGTTTTTT. Amino acids: CAISERGTVAGELFF.

The CDR3 sequence: CASSPRQGNDYGYTF. In nucleotides, the CDR3 is TGTGCCAGCTCACCGAGACAGGGGAATGACTATGGCTACACCTTC. This sequence joins TRBV18 and TRBJ1-2; 8 bases are a match to TRBD1. This CDR3 comprises 15 residues. From germline, CDR1 is KGHSH and CDR2 LQKENI. J gave up 3 bases and V 3 bases, and 6 bases lay outside the gene matches.

V usage is TRBV10-3 and J usage is TRBJ1-5; D gene uncertain. Germline-derived CDR1 and CDR2 are ENHRY and SYGVKD. The CDR3 extends over 14 amino acids. The V gene lost 0 bases and the J gene lost 5 bases, with 8 bases spanning the gap. The CDR3 protein is CAISESGDYQPQHF. In nucleotides, the CDR3 is TGTGCCATCAGTGAGTCAGGAGATTATCAGCCCCAGCATTTT.

The chain is built from TRBV6-2 or TRBV6-3 and TRBJ2-1; 8 nucleotides match TRBD1. Trimming took 4 bases from V and 5 from J; bases not matched to a gene: 7. This CDR3 contains 15 residues. Germline V CDR1 and CDR2: MNHEY, SVGEGT. For the CDR3, the DNA is TGTGCCAGCAGTTTTGCCAGGGGGCTTGACAATGAGCAGTTCTTC. Translation gives CASSFARGLDNEQFF.

The gene calls are TRBV28 and TRBJ1-4, with a tentative D call TRBD1 (5 bases). The CDR3 sequence is 14 residues long. The germline CDR1 and CDR2 sequences are MDHEN and SYDVKM. Trimming cost V 2 bases and J 8 bases, with 12 bases left between them. The DNA of the CDR3 is TGTGCCAGCAGTTTAGCCCCATACAGGGAAAAACTGTTTTTT. Translated, it gives CASSLAPYREKLFF.